The 21 T cell receptor beta chains listed next were all sequenced from one sample in a study of human T cells and chemical hapten exposure. TCRdb reanalysed the RACE reads using MiXCR and keeps one entry per CDR3 protein. Seen here are 250,000 or so distinct CDR3 sequences, approximately 7.5% observed once, and the top ten hold more than 1%. The time point denotes: pre-sensitization, week 0. The treatment denotes: therapeutic diphenylcyclopropenone sensitization with weekly scalp DPC. Specimen: whole blood, collected in connection with sensitization to the hapten diphenylcyclopropenone (DPC). The receptors shown here come from a man between 18 and 35 years old with alopecia areata. Some clones in this sample may be carry-over from other donors' samples.

This clonotype was counted only a few times. The V call is TRBV7-3, the J call TRBJ1-2, with D tentatively TRBD1 (6 bases). Germline CDR1 is SGHTA and CDR2 is FQGTGA. CDR3 length: 13 amino acids. The germline V and J ends were trimmed by 5 bases and 9 bases, with 16 bases remaining between them. Here the CDR3 DNA reads TGTGCCAGCAGCCCGAGGGGGGTGGATAGCTACACCTTC. Encoded protein: CASSPRGVDSYTF.

The gene calls are TRBV6-6 and TRBJ1-1, with 11 bases that match TRBD1. Germline V gene lookup returns CDR1 MNHNY and CDR2 SVGAGI (reference sequence). The ends lost 6 bases at V and 4 bases at J; junction bases unmatched: 4. The CDR3 has 14 amino acids. The DNA for the CDR3 is TGTGCCAGCAGAGGACAGGGGGCGGGCACTGAAGCTTTCTTT. This sequence encodes CASRGQGAGTEAFF.

This clonotype has only a few counts. The gene calls are TRBV7-3 and TRBJ1-6; a weak D match, TRBD1 (5 bases). Germline loops: CDR1 SGHTA, CDR2 FQGTGA. V shed 2 bases and J shed 10 bases, with 9 bases lying between them. The CDR3 spans 13 residues. Written as DNA, the CDR3 is TGTGCCAGCAGCTTAGCCAGGGACTCACCCCTCCACTTT. Translated: CASSLARDSPLHF.

This clonotype has more than one count but fewer than ten. The genes are TRBV9 and TRBJ2-5, with 10 bases lining up with TRBD1. This CDR3 region has 15 residues. The V and J ends lost 2 bases and 2 bases, in that order; junction bases with no gene match: 3. Germline CDR1 is SGDLS and CDR2 is YYNGEE. The CDR3: CASSVTGGLQETQYF. CDR3 in DNA: TGTGCCAGCAGCGTGACAGGGGGCTTACAAGAGACCCAGTACTTC.

This clonotype has a handful of counts. V is TRBV5-5 and J is TRBJ1-5; perhaps TRBD1 as D (5 bases). This CDR3 has 18 amino acids. V lost 2 bases to trimming and J lost 1 base, with 19 bases between them. CDR1 SGHKS and CDR2 YYEKEE come from the germline V gene (reference sequence). CDR3 loop: CASSLGAGNLESNQPQHF. CDR3 coding DNA: TGTGCCAGCAGCTTAGGGGCAGGGAACCTGGAGAGCAATCAGCCCCAGCATTTT.

The sample holds many counts of this clonotype. This sequence joins TRBV29-1 and TRBJ1-2; no clear D gene. V lost 4 bases and J lost 4, with 4 bases in between. Germline CDR1 SQVTM, CDR2 ANQGSEA. The CDR3 length is 10 residues. The CDR3 region is CSVASYGYTF. The CDR3 DNA reads TGCAGCGTTGCTTCCTATGGCTACACCTTC. Using reference TRBV29-1 and TRBJ1-2 for the parts outside the CDR3, the full variable domain is SAVISQKPSRDICQRGTSLTIQCQVDSQVTMMFWYRQQPGQSLTLIATANQGSEATYESGFVIDKFPISRPNLTFSTLTVSNMSPEDSSIYLCSVASYGYTFGSGTRLTVV.

The genes are TRBV11-3 and TRBJ2-5; D is uncertain. Per the germline V gene, CDR1 is SGHNT and CDR2 is YENEEA. CDR3 length: 13 amino acids. V was trimmed by 4 bases and J by 2 bases, leaving 8 bases between them. The CDR3 DNA sequence: TGTGCCAGCAGCTCCGGACGTCAAGAGACCCAGTACTTC. Translating gives CASSSGRQETQYF.

This clonotype has a handful of counts. The chain is built from TRBV29-1 and TRBJ2-5; the match to TRBD2 covers 13 bases. Per the germline V gene, CDR1 is SQVTM and CDR2 is ANQGSEA. The junction had 4 bases not matched to a gene; V was cut back by 4 bases and J by 2 bases. The CDR3 spans 15 residues. DNA of the CDR3: TGCAGCGTTGCCGGGACTAGCGGGGTACAAGAGACCCAGTACTTC. Translation gives CSVAGTSGVQETQYF. Based on the CDR3 plus reference TRBV29-1 and TRBJ2-5, the full variable domain is SAVISQKPSRDICQRGTSLTIQCQVDSQVTMMFWYRQQPGQSLTLIATANQGSEATYESGFVIDKFPISRPNLTFSTLTVSNMSPEDSSIYLCSVAGTSGVQETQYFGPGTRLLVL.

There are many counts of this clonotype. The J gene is TRBJ2-2, the V gene TRBV9, with no clear D. Per germline, CDR1 SGDLS and CDR2 YYNGEE. The CDR3 extends over 15 amino acids. With 3 bases removed from V and 6 bases from J, the gap between germline ends came to 15 bases. The CDR3 reads CASSGRGEGPGELFF. As DNA, the CDR3 is TGTGCCAGCAGCGGGCGCGGCGAAGGGCCCGGGGAGCTGTTTTTT.

V usage is TRBV29-1 and J usage is TRBJ1-4, with D possibly matching TRBD1 (5 bases). V lost 6 bases and J lost 5, with 19 bases in between. Germline V gives CDR1 SQVTM, CDR2 ANQGSEA. This CDR3 is 15 amino acids long. CDR3 in DNA: TGCAGCGTCGCGCCGGGGGACGCATGGAATGAAAAACTGTTTTTT. Translated: CSVAPGDAWNEKLFF. Complete variable domain (other parts from reference TRBV29-1 and TRBJ1-4): SAVISQKPSRDICQRGTSLTIQCQVDSQVTMMFWYRQQPGQSLTLIATANQGSEATYESGFVIDKFPISRPNLTFSTLTVSNMSPEDSSIYLCSVAPGDAWNEKLFFGSGTQLSVL.

The genes are TRBV7-2 and TRBJ1-2; TRBD1 matches 12 bases. The germline V gene has CDR1 SGHTA and CDR2 FQGNSA. The V gene end was trimmed by 5 bases and the J gene end by 4 bases; junction bases not matched to a gene: 5. The CDR3 is 15 residues long. CDR3 sequence reads: CASSPGTGGPYGYTF. The CDR3 coding sequence is TGTGCCAGCAGCCCCGGGACAGGGGGCCCCTATGGCTACACCTTC. The entire variable domain, with the rest obtained from reference TRBV7-2 and TRBJ1-2, is as follows: GAGVSQSPSNKVTEKGKDVELRCDPISGHTALYWYRQSLGQGLEFLIYFQGNSAPDKSGLPSDRFSAERTGGSVSTLTIQRTQQEDSAVYLCASSPGTGGPYGYTFGSGTRLTVV.

This sequence joins TRBV3-1 and TRBJ1-1, with D possibly matching TRBD1 (5 bases). The ends were cut back, 6 bases at V and 5 bases at J, with 10 bases in the middle. Germline V CDR1 and CDR2: LGHDT, YNNKEL (reference sequence). This CDR3 comprises 12 residues. CDR3 loop: CASRRDFTEAFF. CDR3 DNA sequence: TGTGCCAGCAGACGGGACTTTACTGAAGCTTTCTTT.

At least ten counts were recorded for this clonotype. The chain employs TRBV5-5 and TRBJ2-7; 9 nucleotides agree with TRBD1. Germline assignment: CDR1 SGHKS and CDR2 YYEKEE (reference sequence). The CDR3 has 13 amino acids. V shed 4 bases, J shed 7 bases, and the junction held 6 bases outside the gene matches. The CDR3 bases are TGTGCCAGCAGCGTCCGGGACAGGGTTGAGCAGTACGTC. Its protein is CASSVRDRVEQYV.

This clonotype occurred many times. The chain recombines TRBV7-2 with TRBJ2-7, with a weak D call TRBD1 (5 bases). The germline CDR1 and CDR2 sequences are SGHTA and FQGNSA. The CDR3 is 14 residues long. Trimming took off 4 bases at V and 0 bases at J, with 10 bases between the two ends. This CDR3 is CASSSDSSSYEQYF. The CDR3 DNA reads TGTGCCAGCAGCTCAGACAGTTCCTCCTACGAGCAGTACTTC.

The gene calls are TRBV6-6 and TRBJ2-5; tentatively, D is TRBD2 (5 bases). The CDR3 is 16 residues long. V lost 1 base to trimming and J lost 0 bases, with 12 bases between them. The germline V gene has CDR1 MNHNY and CDR2 SVGAGI (reference sequence). The CDR3 DNA reads as TGTGCCAGCAGTTACTTCGGCACGGGGTACCAAGAGACCCAGTACTTC. It specifies CASSYFGTGYQETQYF.

Remarks on this clonotype: This clone may be a read error of a much larger clone one base away. This chain uses TRBV9 with TRBJ1-3; TRBD1 might be the D (6 bases). Germline V gives CDR1 SGDLS, CDR2 YYNGEE. The CDR3 runs to 15 residues. V lost 4 bases, J lost 8 bases, and 19 bases lay in between. CDR3 bases: TGTGCCAGCAGCATAGGTCAGGGGAGTACTCACACCATATATTTT. Translated, it gives CASSIGQGSTHTIYF. The full variable domain, with the rest looked up from reference TRBV9 and TRBJ1-3, is DSGVTQTPKHLITATGQRVTLRCSPRSGDLSVYWYQQSLDQGLQFLIQYYNGEERAKGNILERFSAQQFPDLHSELNLSSLELGDSALYFCASSIGQGSTHTIYFGEGSWLTVV.

This clonotype was counted at least ten times. This sequence joins TRBV5-1 and TRBJ1-6, with 7 bases fitting TRBD1. The CDR3 length is 15 residues. The germline V gene has CDR1 SGHRS and CDR2 YFSETQ. The trim removed 4 bases at V and 5 bases at J, leaving 6 bases unmatched. CDR3 amino acids: CASSPTGTDNSPLHF. The CDR3 coding sequence is TGCGCCAGCAGCCCGACCGGGACAGATAATTCACCCCTCCACTTT.

This chain joins TRBV28 and TRBJ1-2; D not certain. V was shortened by 7 bases and J by 2 bases, with 11 bases between the two germline ends. The CDR3 extends over 13 amino acids. The V gene's germline CDR1 is MDHEN and CDR2 SYDVKM. CDR3 residues: CASNSGLNYGYTF. In DNA, the CDR3 is TGTGCCAGCAACAGCGGACTAAACTATGGCTACACCTTC.

In its sample, this clonotype was seen many times. V gene TRBV6-2 or TRBV6-3 combines with J gene TRBJ2-2; D is unresolved. The V end was cut by 4 bases, the J end by 3 bases, with 6 bases between. This CDR3 has 13 residues. The V gene's germline CDR1 is MNHEY and CDR2 SVGEGT. The CDR3 spells CASSLSDTGELFF. The CDR3 DNA reads as TGTGCCAGCAGTTTAAGTGACACCGGGGAGCTGTTTTTT.

The CDR3 reads CASSQGSGRNEQFF. CDR3 nucleotide sequence: TGTGCCAGCAGTCAGGGGTCGGGTCGCAATGAGCAGTTCTTC. This chain links TRBV12-3 or TRBV12-4 with TRBJ2-1, with D possibly being TRBD1 (6 bases). This CDR3 comprises 14 residues. Trimming took 5 bases from V and 6 from J, leaving 14 bases between them.

The V call is TRBV4-1, the J call TRBJ2-7; 8 bases are shared with TRBD2. V was pared by 0 bases and J by 5 bases, with 6 bases of the junction left unmatched. CDR1 and CDR2 from the germline V gene are MGHRA and YSYEKL. The CDR3 runs 15 residues. The CDR3 reads CASSQETGGHHEQYF. CDR3 DNA sequence: TGCGCCAGCAGCCAAGAAACGGGGGGGCATCACGAGCAGTACTTC.